Presented here are 22 T cell receptor beta chains from one specimen sequenced in a study of cytomegalovirus exposure and HLA in healthy donors (dated by TCRdb to about 2017). The library was obtained by the immunoSEQ multiplex PCR assay. For the multiplex PCR, a mixture combining 60 forward primers for TCR Vbeta segments and 13 reverse primers for TCR Jbeta segments was used. As stored in TCRdb, this immuneACCESS dataset retains in-frame rearrangements with V and J assigned. A fraction of the clones does not appear; measured against another copy, unresolved V genes explain less than half of the discrepancy, and the remainder lacks a known reason. The sample profile shows over 130,000 clones; about four fifths of them were found once. The ten largest make up roughly 6% of the sample. The source material was PBMCs. The origin of the receptors is a man aged 50 to 60 in good health and CMV-seropositive.

The chain uses TRBV5-1 and TRBJ2-3, with D maybe TRBD1 (5 bases). The CDR3 is 14 residues long. V was cut by 4 bases and J by 2 bases, with 11 bases left in between. The germline V gene has CDR1 SGHRS and CDR2 YFSETQ. This CDR3 reads CASSLTVPTDTQYF. CDR3 coding DNA: TGCGCCAGCAGCCTGACAGTCCCCACAGATACGCAGTATTTT.

This clone was recorded once. This chain joins TRBV5-1 and TRBJ2-2, with D possibly matching TRBD2 (6 bases). With 1 base removed from V and 6 bases from J, the gap between germline ends came to 16 bases. The germline gives CDR1 SGHRS, CDR2 YFSETQ. The CDR3 has 16 residues. CDR3 amino acids: CASSLPSNSGAGELFF. CDR3 coding DNA: TGCGCCAGCAGCTTGCCCTCCAATAGCGGTGCCGGGGAGCTGTTTTTT.

The V and J genes are TRBV18 and TRBJ2-1, with TRBD2 matching over 11 bases. Germline V gene lookup returns CDR1 KGHSH and CDR2 LQKENI. The CDR3 consists of 15 residues. The junction had 8 bases not matched to a gene; V was cut back by 8 bases and J by 5 bases. The CDR3 here is CASLKTSGNNNEQFF. The CDR3 coding sequence is TGTGCCAGCCTAAAGACTAGCGGGAACAACAATGAGCAGTTCTTC.

The V call is TRBV5-1, the J call TRBJ2-3, with 11 positions matching TRBD2. The CDR3 sequence is 17 residues long. With 3 bases clipped from V and 3 bases from J, the junction kept 9 bases outside the gene matches. The germline CDR1 and CDR2 sequences are SGHRS and YFSETQ. The CDR3 DNA reads as TGCGCCAGCAGCTCTCTATTAGCGGGAGGGCGGACAGATACGCAGTATTTT. Protein product: CASSSLLAGGRTDTQYF.

The chain has TRBV10-1 and TRBJ1-6, with 8 bases lining up with TRBD1. Germline V CDR1 and CDR2: WNHNN, SYGVQD (reference sequence). V lost 2 bases, J lost 10 bases, and 10 bases stayed unmatched. The CDR3 sequence is 16 residues long. The CDR3 coding sequence is TGCGCCAGCAGTGAGCCAACGGGACAGGTAAGATCACCCCTCCACTTT. Translated: CASSEPTGQVRSPLHF.

The rearrangement uses TRBV29-1 and TRBJ1-1; TRBD1 matches 8 bases. Germline V gives CDR1 SQVTM, CDR2 ANQGSEA. The trim removed 4 bases at V and 1 base at J, leaving 5 bases unmatched. This CDR3 spans 14 amino acids. The CDR3 nucleotides are TGCAGCGTTGTATCAGGGGGCCCGAACACTGAAGCTTTCTTT. Its protein product is CSVVSGGPNTEAFF.

The CDR3 protein is CASSFAGGVYETQYF. CDR3 in DNA: TGTGCCAGCAGTTTCGCCGGGGGGGTTTATGAGACCCAGTACTTC. The V gene is TRBV7-3, the J gene TRBJ2-5, with 8 positions matching TRBD2. The CDR3 has 15 amino acids. The V segment lost 6 bases and the J segment 5 bases; nucleotides outside the gene matches: 11. CDR1 is SGHTA, CDR2 FQGTGA, per germline.

The gene calls are TRBV4-1 and TRBJ1-5; a weak D match, TRBD1 (5 bases). V lost 1 base and J 8 bases, leaving 18 bases between the germline ends. The CDR3 contains 16 residues. Germline lookup yields CDR1 MGHRA and CDR2 YSYEKL. The CDR3 loop reads CASSQGTLLALEPQHF. The CDR3 nucleotides are TGCGCCAGCAGCCAAGGGACACTTCTTGCCCTGGAGCCCCAGCATTTT.

The rearrangement links TRBV10-3 to TRBJ2-6, with 7 bases matching TRBD1. With V trimmed by 10 bases and J by 0 bases, 6 bases remained unmatched. The CDR3 contains 15 residues. Per germline, CDR1 ENHRY and CDR2 SYGVKD. The CDR3: CASQGTDSGANVLTF. CDR3 DNA: TGTGCCAGCCAGGGGACAGACTCTGGGGCCAACGTCCTGACTTTC.

The rearrangement joins TRBV9 to TRBJ2-7; 10 nucleotides line up with TRBD2. Germline CDR1 reads SGDLS; CDR2 reads YYNGEE. The V gene end was trimmed by 0 bases and the J gene end by 3 bases; junction bases not matched to a gene: 3. The CDR3 loop spans 15 amino acids. The CDR3, as DNA: TGTGCCAGCAGCGTAGGCCCTAGCGGGAGCTACGAGCAGTACTTC. This translates into CASSVGPSGSYEQYF.

This clone was seen only once. This rearrangement joins TRBV28 to TRBJ1-2; 9 nucleotides align to TRBD1. Germline-derived CDR1 and CDR2 are MDHEN and SYDVKM. The CDR3 consists of 16 residues. Germline trimming cut 5 bases from V and 5 bases from J; bases unmatched to any gene: 12. This CDR3 reads CASSARDREALYGYTF. CDR3 in DNA: TGTGCCAGCAGTGCCCGGGACAGGGAAGCTTTATATGGCTACACCTTC.

The chain links TRBV5-5 to TRBJ2-5; TRBD2 aligns across 11 bases. The CDR3 consists of 15 residues. The trim removed 5 bases at V and 7 bases at J, leaving 10 bases unmatched. The germline CDR1 and CDR2 sequences are SGHKS and YYEKEE (reference sequence). The CDR3 region has the DNA TGTGCCAGCAGTCGTGGACTAGCGGGTGGTGGGACCCAGTACTTC. Translating it yields CASSRGLAGGGTQYF.

The genes are TRBV27 and TRBJ1-1; TRBD1 is a possible D gene (5 bases). The length of the CDR3 is 14 residues. Germline V gives CDR1 MNHEY, CDR2 SMNVEV (reference sequence). V was clipped by 3 bases and J by 4 bases, with 12 bases between them. The CDR3 coding sequence is TGTGCCAGCAGTTTTGCGCAGGGAAGCACTGAAGCTTTCTTT. Translating gives CASSFAQGSTEAFF.

The V call is TRBV6-5, the J call TRBJ1-6; tentatively, D is TRBD1 (5 bases). Germline CDR1 reads MNHEY; CDR2 reads SVGAGI. V was shortened by 8 bases and J by 7 bases, with 15 bases between the two germline ends. The CDR3 covers 14 residues. In nucleotides, the CDR3 is TGTGCCAGCGGGAGGGGCGGCGTCAATTCACCCCTCCACTTT. Translated: CASGRGGVNSPLHF.

The V gene is TRBV27, the J gene TRBJ1-1; 7 bases fit TRBD1. Germline V lookup: CDR1 MNHEY, CDR2 SMNVEV (reference sequence). The J segment lost 5 bases and the V segment lost 4 bases, leaving 13 bases of the junction unmatched. The CDR3 is made up of 16 amino acids. The CDR3 loop reads CASSSGYPRGFTEAFF. The CDR3 DNA sequence: TGTGCCAGCAGTTCCGGATATCCCAGGGGGTTTACTGAAGCTTTCTTT.

The sample holds a few counts of this clone. This chain uses TRBV10-3 with TRBJ2-5; 8 nucleotides agree with TRBD2. Germline lookup yields CDR1 ENHRY and CDR2 SYGVKD. The CDR3 spans 17 residues. The V gene end was trimmed by 0 bases and the J gene end by 4 bases; junction bases not matched to a gene: 10. CDR3 sequence reads: CAISESGGAGVGETQYF. In nucleotides, the CDR3 is TGTGCCATCAGTGAGTCAGGAGGAGCGGGAGTGGGAGAGACCCAGTACTTC.

This clone was seen only once. The chain is built from TRBV27 and TRBJ2-1; 13 bases agree with TRBD2. The CDR3 has 15 residues. V was pared by 2 bases and J by 6 bases, with 1 base of the junction left unmatched. Germline-derived CDR1 and CDR2 are MNHEY and SMNVEV (reference sequence). The CDR3 nucleotides read TGTGCCAGCAGTTTAGGACTAGCGGGAGTCAATGAGCAGTTCTTC. Encoded protein: CASSLGLAGVNEQFF.

This chain links TRBV27 with TRBJ2-3; 7 bases fit TRBD2. V lost 6 bases, J lost 3 bases, and 3 bases stayed unmatched. This CDR3 comprises 13 residues. Germline V gene data show CDR1 as MNHEY and CDR2 as SMNVEV (reference sequence). The CDR3 DNA sequence: TGTGCCAGCAGCCTAGCGGTTACAGATACGCAGTATTTT. This sequence encodes CASSLAVTDTQYF.

The V gene is TRBV19, the J gene TRBJ1-2; TRBD1 agrees at 8 bases. This CDR3 spans 14 amino acids. The ends lost 7 bases at V and 8 bases at J; junction bases unmatched: 12. Per germline, CDR1 LNHDA and CDR2 SQIVND (reference sequence). CDR3 sequence (DNA): TGTGCCAGTACCCTTAACAGGGGGATAGGAGGCTACACCTTC. Translation: CASTLNRGIGGYTF. Drawing the rest from reference TRBV19 and TRBJ1-2, the complete variable domain is DGGITQSPKYLFRKEGQNVTLSCEQNLNHDAMYWYRQDPGQGLRLIYYSQIVNDFQKGDIAEGYSVSREKKESFPLTVTSAQKNPTAFYLCASTLNRGIGGYTFGSGTRLTVV.

V gene TRBV5-1 combines with J gene TRBJ2-5; D might be TRBD2 (6 bases). The tail of the sequence fits TRBJ2-7 better, so the J call may be wrong. The CDR3 is 17 amino acids. CDR1 is SGHRS and CDR2 is YFSETQ in the germline V gene. The CDR3 nucleotides are TGCGCCAGCAGCTTGGGGCTCGGAGCGGGCCGCCTTGACGAGCAGTACTTC. Protein product: CASSLGLGAGRLDEQYF.

The rearrangement joins TRBV10-3 to TRBJ1-2; 10 positions agree with TRBD1. J lost 6 bases, V lost 6 bases, and 1 base had no gene match. Germline CDR1 reads ENHRY; CDR2 reads SYGVKD. This CDR3 spans 12 amino acids. The CDR3 region has the DNA TGTGCCATCAGGGGACAGGGGCATGGCTACACCTTC. Amino acids: CAIRGQGHGYTF.

This sequence joins TRBV2 and TRBJ2-7; 7 bases match TRBD2. The CDR3 covers 13 residues. J lost 5 bases, V lost 7 bases, and 8 bases had no gene match. From germline, CDR1 is SNHLY and CDR2 FYNNEI. The CDR3 spells CASMGAGLNEQYF. CDR3 sequence (DNA): TGTGCCAGCATGGGAGCGGGACTAAACGAGCAGTACTTC.